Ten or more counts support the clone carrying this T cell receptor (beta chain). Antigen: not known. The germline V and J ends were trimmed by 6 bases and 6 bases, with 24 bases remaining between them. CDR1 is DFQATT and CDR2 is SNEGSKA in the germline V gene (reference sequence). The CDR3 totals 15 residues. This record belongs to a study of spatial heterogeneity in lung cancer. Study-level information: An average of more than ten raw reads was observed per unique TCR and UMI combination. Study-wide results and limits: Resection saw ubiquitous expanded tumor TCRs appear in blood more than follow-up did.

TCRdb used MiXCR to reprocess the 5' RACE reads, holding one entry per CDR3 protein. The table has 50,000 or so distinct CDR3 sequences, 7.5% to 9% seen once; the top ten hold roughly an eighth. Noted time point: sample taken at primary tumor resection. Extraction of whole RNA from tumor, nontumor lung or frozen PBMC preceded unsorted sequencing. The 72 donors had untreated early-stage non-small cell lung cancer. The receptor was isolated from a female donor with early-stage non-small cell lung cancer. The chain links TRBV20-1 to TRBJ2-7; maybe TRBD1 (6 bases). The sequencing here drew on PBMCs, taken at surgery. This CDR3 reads CSAGVGGPRRREQYF. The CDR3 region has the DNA TGCAGTGCCGGAGTTGGGGGCCCGAGGCGTCGCGAGCAGTACTTC.